Listed below are T cell receptor beta chains from one sample, sequenced in a study of blood T cells in healthy people across ages. TCRdb independently ran MiXCR on the 5' RACE reads; one entry per CDR3 protein. The profile shows 1 million to 1.2 million distinct CDR3 sequences, approximately 38% of them singletons. The sample consisted of blood. Receptors originate from a young man in good health. The CDR3 runs from the conserved cysteine through the conserved F or W. A D gene is named only where the DNA matches it firmly. Not every row has a clone size; where given, it reads once, few, many or a size class.

D: TRBD1; J: TRBJ1-2; size: -; V: TRBV19; CDR3: CASTPDRVAGYTF; DNA: TGTGCCAGTACCCCGGACAGGGTTGCTGGCTACACCTTC
D: -; J: TRBJ2-5; size: -; V: TRBV2; CDR3: CASSERIETQYF; DNA: TGTGCCAGCAGTGAAAGAATAGAGACCCAGTACTTC
D: -; J: TRBJ2-6; size: many; V: TRBV7-8; CDR3: CASSSHFLLPSSGANVLTF; DNA: TGTGCCAGCAGCTCCCACTTTTTACTCCCTAGCTCTGGGGCCAACGTCCTGACTTTC
D: TRBD1; J: TRBJ1-2; size: few; V: TRBV2; CDR3: CASMPGQGLANYGYTF; DNA: TGTGCCAGCATGCCGGGACAGGGGTTAGCTAACTATGGCTACACCTTC
D: TRBD2; J: TRBJ2-1; size: few; V: TRBV29-1; CDR3: CSVTTWAGGNEQFF; DNA: TGCAGCGTTACGACTTGGGCGGGGGGGAATGAGCAGTTCTTC
D: -; J: TRBJ2-2; size: -; V: TRBV28; CDR3: CASSFRLKGTGELFF; DNA: TGTGCCAGCAGTTTCCGACTCAAAGGGACCGGGGAGCTGTTTTTT
D: TRBD1; J: TRBJ1-2; size: -; V: TRBV5-6; CDR3: CASSSTGIHGYTF; DNA: TGTGCCAGCAGCTCGACAGGGATCCATGGCTACACCTTC
D: -; J: TRBJ2-1; size: -; V: TRBV11-2; CDR3: CASSLVSLNEQFF; DNA: TGTGCCAGCAGCTTGGTCAGTTTAAATGAGCAGTTCTTC
D: TRBD2; J: TRBJ2-3; size: few; V: TRBV12-3/TRBV12-4; CDR3: CASSLLSGGTGDTQYF; DNA: TGTGCCAGCAGTTTGTTATCCGGGGGGACGGGGGATACGCAGTATTTT
D: TRBD2; J: TRBJ2-1; size: -; V: TRBV11-2; CDR3: CASSSRGLAGSYNEQFF; DNA: TGTGCCAGCAGCTCGAGGGGACTAGCGGGATCCTACAATGAGCAGTTCTTC
D: TRBD1; J: TRBJ1-2; size: -; V: TRBV5-1; CDR3: CASSLPGTGAYGYTF; DNA: TGCGCCAGCAGCTTGCCAGGGACAGGGGCCTATGGCTACACCTTC
D: -; J: TRBJ2-7; size: -; V: TRBV11-2; CDR3: CASSLLVALLNNEQYF; DNA: TGTGCCAGCAGCTTACTCGTGGCGCTGTTAAACAATGAGCAGTACTTC
D: -; J: TRBJ2-5; size: many; V: TRBV6-6; CDR3: CASSYSETQYF; DNA: TGTGCCAGCAGTTACTCGGAGACCCAGTACTTC
D: -; J: TRBJ2-3; size: -; V: TRBV7-9; CDR3: CASSPDADTQYF; DNA: TGTGCCAGCAGCCCCGACGCGGATACGCAGTATTTT
D: -; J: TRBJ1-6; size: few; V: TRBV7-2; CDR3: CASSLAASARSYNSPLHF; DNA: TGTGCCAGCAGCTTAGCTGCTTCGGCCCGCTCCTATAATTCACCCCTCCACTTT
D: -; J: TRBJ2-3; size: few; V: TRBV20-1; CDR3: CSAIGRSTDTQYF; DNA: TGCAGTGCTATTGGAAGAAGCACAGATACGCAGTATTTT
D: -; J: TRBJ1-5; size: few; V: TRBV4-3; CDR3: CASSQERVVQPQHF; DNA: TGCGCCAGCAGCCAAGAACGTGTGGTTCAGCCCCAGCATTTT
D: -; J: TRBJ1-1; size: few; V: TRBV6-6; CDR3: CASSYSWGEGTEAFF; DNA: TGTGCCAGCAGTTACTCTTGGGGGGAGGGCACTGAAGCTTTCTTT
D: -; J: TRBJ1-4; size: -; V: TRBV5-1; CDR3: CASSLASTPNEKPFF; DNA: TGCGCCAGCAGCTTGGCTTCGACACCTAATGAAAAACCGTTTTTT
D: TRBD1; J: TRBJ1-4; size: -; V: TRBV4-1; CDR3: CASSHGGTARNEKLFF; DNA: TGCGCCAGCAGCCACGGGGGGACAGCCCGAAATGAAAAACTGTTTTTT
D: TRBD1; J: TRBJ1-1; size: -; V: TRBV7-9; CDR3: CASSGQEMNTEAFF; DNA: TGTGCCAGCAGCGGACAGGAGATGAACACTGAAGCTTTCTTT
D: TRBD1; J: TRBJ2-7; size: -; V: TRBV12-3/TRBV12-4; CDR3: CASSLRTGESSYEQYF; DNA: TGTGCCAGCAGCCTTAGGACAGGGGAGAGCTCCTACGAGCAGTACTTC
D: -; J: TRBJ2-1; size: few; V: TRBV24-1; CDR3: CATSDTGSNHNEQFF; DNA: TGTGCCACCAGTGATACCGGGAGTAACCACAATGAGCAGTTCTTC
D: TRBD1; J: TRBJ1-5; size: -; V: TRBV12-3/TRBV12-4; CDR3: CASSLRDRAGPQHF; DNA: TGTGCCAGCAGTTTAAGGGACAGGGCTGGGCCCCAGCATTTT
D: -; J: TRBJ2-5; size: -; V: TRBV28; CDR3: CASWGGYQETQYF; DNA: TGTGCCAGCTGGGGCGGGTACCAAGAGACCCAGTACTTC